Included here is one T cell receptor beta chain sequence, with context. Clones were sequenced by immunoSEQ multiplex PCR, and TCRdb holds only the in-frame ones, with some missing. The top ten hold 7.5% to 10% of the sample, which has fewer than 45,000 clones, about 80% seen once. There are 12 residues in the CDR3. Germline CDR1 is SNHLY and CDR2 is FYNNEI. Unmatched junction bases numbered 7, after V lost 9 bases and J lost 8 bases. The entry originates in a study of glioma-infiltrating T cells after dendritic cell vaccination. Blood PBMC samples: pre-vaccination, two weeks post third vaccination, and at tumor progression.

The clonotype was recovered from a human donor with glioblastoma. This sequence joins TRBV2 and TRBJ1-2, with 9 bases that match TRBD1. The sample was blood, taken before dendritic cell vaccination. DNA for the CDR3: TGTGCCAGTACTAGGACAGGGGACGGCTACACCTTC. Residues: CASTRTGDGYTF.